The present T cell receptor (beta chain) was sequenced within a study of blood T cell repertoires in COVID-19. Study context: PBMCs, B-cell-depleted T cells, or T cells were the source of the cDNA or gDNA that made up the material.

Authors' methods: By means of reference gene primer amplification, nucleated cell counts were estimated. Clones were sequenced by immunoSEQ multiplex PCR, and TCRdb holds only the in-frame ones, with some missing. V, J and clone size derive from that table, while D and trimming were established from the DNA sequence. The repertoire holds 150,000 to 200,000 clones, with approximately 88% as singletons. Germline CDR1 MNHEY, CDR2 SMNVEV (reference sequence). The CDR3 has 15 amino acids. Losses at the gene ends were 7 bases for V and 1 base for J; bases not matched to a gene: 5. The V and J genes are TRBV27 and TRBJ2-1; 9 bases are shared with TRBD2. Sequencing input: peripheral blood. The receptor's source is a woman aged 80 or older with active or convalescent COVID-19. CDR3 in amino acids: CASKLAGVSYNEQFF. DNA of the CDR3: TGTGCCAGCAAACTAGCGGGTGTTTCCTACAATGAGCAGTTCTTC.